This record covers a single T cell receptor (beta chain). Primers included in the PCR were 60 Vbeta and 13 Jbeta primers. Clones were sequenced by immunoSEQ multiplex PCR, and TCRdb holds only the in-frame ones, with some missing. This listing includes about 210,000 clones. The sample is drawn from a study of cytomegalovirus exposure and HLA in healthy donors. All the people who gave samples were healthy bone marrow donors. V was shortened by 3 bases and J by 2 bases, with 23 bases between the two germline ends. This CDR3 region has 18 residues. CDR1 is LNHNV and CDR2 is YYDKDF in the germline V gene (reference sequence).

The sequencing sample was made of PBMCs. The sequence was obtained from a woman aged 25 to 39 in good health and CMV-seropositive. The chain links TRBV15 to TRBJ2-7, with D tentatively TRBD1 (7 bases). CDR3 sequence (DNA): TGTGCCACCAGCAGCTACCGCCTTCGGCAGGGGGGTCCCTACGAGCAGTACTTC. Translation gives CATSSYRLRQGGPYEQYF. Drawing the rest from reference TRBV15 and TRBJ2-7, the complete variable domain is DAMVIQNPRYQVTQFGKPVTLSCSQTLNHNVMYWYQQKSSQAPKLLFHYYDKDFNNEADTPDNFQSRRPNTSFCFLDIRSPGLGDTAMYLCATSSYRLRQGGPYEQYFGPGTRLTVT.